The 8 T cell receptor beta chains below were found in one sample sequenced in a study of CD8 T cells in Susac syndrome. About 0.5 to 1 ug RNA was reverse transcribed with random hexamers. TCRdb re-called the immunoSEQ multiplex PCR reads through MiXCR, storing one row per CDR3 protein. The data contain 150,000 or so distinct CDR3 sequences, 85% to 95% of them seen just once; the ten biggest clones take up 0.15% to 0.2%. Sample: CD4+ T cells from PBMCs. These TCRs come from a human donor with Susac syndrome.

The V call is TRBV7-9, the J call TRBJ1-6, with a weak D call TRBD1 (5 bases). The germline V and J ends were trimmed by 0 bases and 7 bases, with 16 bases remaining between them. CDR1 and CDR2 (germline): SEHNR, FQNEAQ (reference sequence). The CDR3 sequence is 17 residues long. CDR3 in DNA: TGTGCCAGCAGCTTAGCGTTAGGGGACGGCCGGAATTCACCCCTCCACTTT. As protein: CASSLALGDGRNSPLHF.

The genes are TRBV19 and TRBJ1-2; no firm D call. There are 14 residues in the CDR3. Germline V gives CDR1 LNHDA, CDR2 SQIVND (reference sequence). V was cut by 5 bases and J by 8 bases, with 18 bases left in between. The CDR3 sequence: CASSDGPGVWGYTF. CDR3 sequence (DNA): TGTGCCAGTAGTGACGGTCCCGGAGTGTGGGGCTACACCTTC.

The chain is built from TRBV20-1 and TRBJ2-7; D remains ambiguous. There are 12 residues in the CDR3. Trimming stripped 3 bases from V and 3 bases from J, with 9 bases between. Germline CDR1 is DFQATT and CDR2 is SNEGSKA (reference sequence). The chain's CDR3 is CSARGRLYEQYF. CDR3 sequence (DNA): TGCAGTGCTAGGGGCAGACTCTACGAGCAGTACTTC.

This rearrangement joins TRBV29-1 to TRBJ2-6; D unresolved. V lost 6 bases to trimming and J lost 0 bases, with 6 bases between them. The CDR3 has 13 residues. Germline V gene sequence: CDR1 SQVTM, CDR2 ANQGSEA. CDR3 sequence reads: CSVMISGANVLTF. The CDR3 DNA reads TGCAGCGTAATGATCTCTGGGGCCAACGTCCTGACTTTC.

J is TRBJ2-7 and V is TRBV5-4, with 8 nucleotides matching TRBD1. The CDR3 runs to 15 residues. The V gene's germline CDR1 is SGHNT and CDR2 YYREEE (reference sequence). The trim removed 3 bases at V and 2 bases at J, leaving 7 bases unmatched. The CDR3 bases are TGTGCCAGCAGCTCCGAAAGGACAGGGACCTACGAGCAGTACTTC. Its translation is CASSSERTGTYEQYF. Full variable domain (missing parts from reference TRBV5-4 and TRBJ2-7): ETGVTQSPTHLIKTRGQQVTLRCSSQSGHNTVSWYQQALGQGPQFIFQYYREEENGRGNFPPRFSGLQFPNYSSELNVNALELDDSALYLCASSSERTGTYEQYFGPGTRLTVT.

The chain links TRBV7-9 to TRBJ2-6; the D is unclear. The germline CDR1 and CDR2 sequences are SEHNR and FQNEAQ (reference sequence). Trimming pared 5 bases from V and 2 bases from J, leaving 16 bases between. The CDR3 has 17 residues. This CDR3 is CASSTIQVLAGANVLTF. CDR3 nucleotide sequence: TGTGCCAGCAGCACTATACAAGTTCTCGCTGGGGCCAACGTCCTGACTTTC.

This sequence joins TRBV4-1 and TRBJ2-1; the D is unclear. Trimming took off 4 bases at V and 0 bases at J, with 13 bases between the two ends. Germline values: CDR1 MGHRA, CDR2 YSYEKL. The CDR3 consists of 16 residues. This CDR3 is CASSRHLQSSYNEQFF. Written as DNA, the CDR3 is TGCGCCAGCAGCCGACACCTTCAGAGCTCCTACAATGAGCAGTTCTTC.

The table lists this clonotype with a few counts. This chain connects TRBV20-1 to TRBJ2-5; D unclear. The ends were cut back, 1 base at V and 1 base at J, with 1 base in the middle. The CDR3 has 11 amino acids. Germline V gene sequence: CDR1 DFQATT, CDR2 SNEGSKA (reference sequence). The CDR3 DNA follows: TGCAGTGCTAGAGCCCAAGAGACCCAGTACTTC. Protein product: CSARAQETQYF.